These 15 T cell receptor beta chains share one sample of origin, sequenced in a study of long-term antiretroviral therapy in people with HIV. Run at survey level, the immunoSEQ assay was version v3.0. The table came from immunoSEQ multiplex PCR; TCRdb's copy has only in-frame clones and leaves some out. The table records tens of thousands of clones, 75% to 90% of them present only once. The material was unsorted PBMCs, obtained 3.4 years after starting antiretroviral therapy. These receptors originate from a man aged 30-40 years with HIV.

This clone was seen a few times. The V and J genes are TRBV18 and TRBJ1-3; D uncertain. The CDR3 has 15 residues. V lost 4 bases and J lost 0, with 10 bases in between. Germline CDR1 reads KGHSH; CDR2 reads LQKENI. The CDR3 nucleotides read TGTGCCAGCTCACTCCAGGTGAACTCTGGAAACACCATATATTTT. Translating it yields CASSLQVNSGNTIYF. The full variable domain, in which reference TRBV18 and TRBJ1-3 provide the parts outside the CDR3, is NAGVMQNPRHLVRRRGQEARLRCSPMKGHSHVYWYRQLPEEGLKFMVYLQKENIIDESGMPKERFSAEFPKEGPSILRIQQVVRGDSAAYFCASSLQVNSGNTIYFGEGSWLTVV.

The J gene is TRBJ2-7, the V gene TRBV13, with TRBD1 identical over 7 bases. Germline lookup yields CDR1 PRHDT and CDR2 FYEKMQ (reference sequence). This CDR3 has 14 amino acids. V gave up 3 bases and J gave up 2 bases; unmatched junction bases: 4. In DNA form, the CDR3 reads TGTGCCAGCAGCTTTGAGGGGGCCCCCTACGAGCAGTACTTC. This sequence encodes CASSFEGAPYEQYF.

The V gene is TRBV23-1, the J gene TRBJ1-5; perhaps TRBD1 as D (5 bases). TRBV23-1 is known as an ORF, though its function is uncertain. V was shortened by 10 bases and J by 5 bases, with 15 bases between the two germline ends. CDR3 length: 13 amino acids. This chain's CDR3 is CATYKGKHQPQHF. Written as DNA, the CDR3 is TGCGCCACCTACAAGGGGAAACATCAGCCCCAGCATTTT.

This chain uses TRBV11-2 with TRBJ2-7; TRBD1 matches 7 bases. V shed 5 bases, J shed 6 bases, and the junction held 7 bases outside the gene matches. The CDR3 extends over 13 amino acids. From germline, CDR1 is SGHAT and CDR2 FQNNGV. In DNA form, the CDR3 reads TGTGCCAGCAGCGTCTACAGGGGATCCGAGCAGTACTTC. Its translation is CASSVYRGSEQYF.

This clone was recorded once. The chain is built from TRBV5-5 and TRBJ2-2; D gene uncertain. V was pared by 0 bases and J by 2 bases, with 8 bases between. The germline CDR1 and CDR2 sequences are SGHKS and YYEKEE (reference sequence). The CDR3 length is 15 residues. The CDR3 loop reads CASSLVLLNTGELFF. The CDR3 coding sequence is TGTGCCAGCAGCTTGGTACTTCTTAACACCGGGGAGCTGTTTTTT.

The chain employs TRBV6-5 and TRBJ1-1; D is perhaps TRBD1 (5 bases). This CDR3 comprises 14 residues. Trimming stripped 5 bases from V and 4 bases from J, with 14 bases between. CDR1 and CDR2 (germline): MNHEY, SVGAGI. The CDR3 loop is CASSRGPRGTEAFF. Here the CDR3 DNA reads TGTGCCAGCAGTAGGGGACCCCGGGGCACTGAAGCTTTCTTT.

Note on this clone: The junction does not match germline at one end; this may be a read error. The chain combines TRBV27 with TRBJ1-2, with 9 bases fitting TRBD1. The CDR3 consists of 14 residues. Germline V gene lookup returns CDR1 MNHEY and CDR2 SMNVEV (reference sequence). The CDR3 nucleotides read TGTGCCAGCAGTCCGGGACAGGGCCCCTATCGCTACACCTTC. Residues: CASSPGQGPYRYTF.

The chain uses TRBV28 and TRBJ2-7, with D tentatively TRBD1 or TRBD2 (5 bases each). This CDR3 has 15 residues. Germline loops: CDR1 MDHEN, CDR2 SYDVKM. V dropped 7 bases and J dropped 3 bases, with 19 bases sitting between them. The CDR3 DNA sequence: TGTGCCAGCAATGGACCTCGGGGCGGAAGCTACGAGCAGTACTTC. Its protein is CASNGPRGGSYEQYF.

The chain uses TRBV18 and TRBJ1-5; 8 nucleotides align to TRBD1. This CDR3 region has 15 residues. CDR1 and CDR2 (germline): KGHSH, LQKENI. V trimming: 3 bases; J trimming: 2 bases; junction bases outside the gene matches: 3. The CDR3 protein is CASSPQGAGNQPQHF. CDR3 DNA sequence: TGTGCCAGCTCACCCCAGGGGGCGGGCAATCAGCCCCAGCATTTT.

This sequence joins TRBV2 and TRBJ1-1, with D perhaps TRBD1 (6 bases). This CDR3 spans 15 amino acids. Trimming took 6 bases from V and 0 from J, leaving 14 bases between them. CDR1 is SNHLY, CDR2 FYNNEI, per germline. Here the CDR3 DNA reads TGTGCCAGCAGAGAGACAGGACCCATGAACACTGAAGCTTTCTTT. Translating it yields CASRETGPMNTEAFF.

J is TRBJ2-4 and V is TRBV5-1; TRBD1 matches 11 bases. The germline V gene encodes CDR1 SGHRS and CDR2 YFSETQ. The CDR3 is 14 residues long. V shed 4 bases and J 7 bases; nucleotides not matched to a gene: 4. DNA for the CDR3: TGCGCCAGCAGCCTCGGACAGGGGGCCAACATTCAGTACTTC. Translating gives CASSLGQGANIQYF.

The gene calls are TRBV7-8 and TRBJ2-7; 10 bases line up with TRBD1. This CDR3 comprises 16 residues. Germline V gene lookup returns CDR1 SGHVS and CDR2 FQNEAQ. V was clipped by 5 bases and J by 3 bases; unmatched bases: 10. CDR3 nucleotides: TGTGCCAGCAGCCCCACCGGGACAGGGGTTTACTACGAGCAGTACTTC. As protein: CASSPTGTGVYYEQYF.

Here the CDR3 reads CASSTPRWHEQFF. CDR3 nucleotide sequence: TGTGCCAGCAGTACCCCCCGGTGGCATGAGCAGTTCTTC. The chain carries TRBV6-6 and TRBJ2-1; D unresolved. Trimming removed 5 bases at V and 8 bases at J, with 13 bases between. Looked up from germline, CDR1 is MNHNY and CDR2 is SVGAGI (reference sequence). The CDR3 extends over 13 amino acids.

The V call is TRBV6-5, the J call TRBJ2-7, with D perhaps matching TRBD2 (6 bases). V was trimmed by 2 bases and J by 2 bases, leaving 13 bases between them. The CDR3 is 15 amino acids. Per the germline V gene, CDR1 is MNHEY and CDR2 is SVGAGI. Here the CDR3 reads CASSYVSGGPYEQYF. The CDR3 DNA reads TGTGCCAGCAGTTACGTCTCCGGGGGACCCTACGAGCAGTACTTC.

This clone was detected only a few times. The CDR3 bases are TGTGCCAGCAGCTTAGTGGGGCCCGGGAATAAGCCCCAGCATTTT. This encodes CASSLVGPGNKPQHF. The chain combines TRBV7-2 with TRBJ1-5; D possibly corresponds to TRBD1 (5 bases). The V end lost 1 base, the J end lost 8 bases, and 15 bases lay between the germline ends. The CDR3 runs to 15 residues. Germline CDR1 SGHTA, CDR2 FQGNSA.